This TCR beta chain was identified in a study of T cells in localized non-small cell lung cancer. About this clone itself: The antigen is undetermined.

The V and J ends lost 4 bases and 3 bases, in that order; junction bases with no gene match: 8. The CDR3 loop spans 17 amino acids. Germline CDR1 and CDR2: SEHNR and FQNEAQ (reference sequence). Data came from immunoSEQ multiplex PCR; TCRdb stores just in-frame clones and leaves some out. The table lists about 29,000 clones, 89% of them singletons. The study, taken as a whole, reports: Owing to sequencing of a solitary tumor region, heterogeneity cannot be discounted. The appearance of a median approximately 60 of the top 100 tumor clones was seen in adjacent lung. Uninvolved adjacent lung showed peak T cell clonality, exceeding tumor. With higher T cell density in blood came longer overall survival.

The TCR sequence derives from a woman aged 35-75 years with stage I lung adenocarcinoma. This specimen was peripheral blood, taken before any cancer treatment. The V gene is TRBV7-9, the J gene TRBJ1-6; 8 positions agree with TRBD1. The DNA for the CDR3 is TGTGCCAGCAGCTCCTACAGGGGGACCAGCTATAATTCACCCCTCCACTTT. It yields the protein CASSSYRGTSYNSPLHF.